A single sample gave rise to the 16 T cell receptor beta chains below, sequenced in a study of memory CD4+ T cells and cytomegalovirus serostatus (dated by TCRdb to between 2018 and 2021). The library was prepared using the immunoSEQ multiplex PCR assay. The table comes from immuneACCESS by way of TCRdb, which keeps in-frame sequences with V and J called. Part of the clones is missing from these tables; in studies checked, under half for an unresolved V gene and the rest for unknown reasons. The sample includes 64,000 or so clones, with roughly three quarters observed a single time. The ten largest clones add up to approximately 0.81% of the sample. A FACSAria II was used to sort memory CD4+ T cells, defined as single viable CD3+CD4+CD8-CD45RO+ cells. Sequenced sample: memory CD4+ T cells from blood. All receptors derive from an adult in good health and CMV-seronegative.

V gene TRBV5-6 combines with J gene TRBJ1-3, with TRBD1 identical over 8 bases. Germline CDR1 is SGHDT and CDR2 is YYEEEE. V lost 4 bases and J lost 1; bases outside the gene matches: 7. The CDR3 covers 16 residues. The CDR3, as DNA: TGTGCCAGCAGCCGGATTAGGACAGGGTCTGGAAACACCATATATTTT. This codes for CASSRIRTGSGNTIYF.

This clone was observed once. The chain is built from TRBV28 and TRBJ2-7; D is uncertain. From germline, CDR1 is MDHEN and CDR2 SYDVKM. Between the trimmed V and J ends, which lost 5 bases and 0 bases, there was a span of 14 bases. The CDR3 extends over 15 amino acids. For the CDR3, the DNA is TGTGCCAGCAGTCCCCTTAGTAGACACTCCTACGAGCAGTACTTC. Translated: CASSPLSRHSYEQYF.

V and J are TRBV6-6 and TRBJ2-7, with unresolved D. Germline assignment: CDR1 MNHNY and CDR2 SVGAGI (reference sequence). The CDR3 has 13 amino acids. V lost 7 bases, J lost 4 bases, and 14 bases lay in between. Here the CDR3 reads CASISTSPYEQYF. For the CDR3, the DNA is TGTGCCAGCATCTCAACGTCCCCGTACGAGCAGTACTTC.

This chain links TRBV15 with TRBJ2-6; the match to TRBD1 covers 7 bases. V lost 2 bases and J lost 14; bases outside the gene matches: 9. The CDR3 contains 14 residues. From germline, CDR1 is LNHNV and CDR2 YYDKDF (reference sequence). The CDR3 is CATSRNDGTAILTF. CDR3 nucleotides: TGTGCCACCAGCAGAAATGACGGGACAGCCATCCTGACTTTC.

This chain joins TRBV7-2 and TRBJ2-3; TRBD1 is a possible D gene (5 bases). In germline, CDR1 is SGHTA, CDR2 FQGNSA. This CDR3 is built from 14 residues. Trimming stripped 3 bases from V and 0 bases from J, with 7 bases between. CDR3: CASSFRQSTDTQYF. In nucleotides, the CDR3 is TGTGCCAGCAGCTTCCGACAGAGCACAGATACGCAGTATTTT.

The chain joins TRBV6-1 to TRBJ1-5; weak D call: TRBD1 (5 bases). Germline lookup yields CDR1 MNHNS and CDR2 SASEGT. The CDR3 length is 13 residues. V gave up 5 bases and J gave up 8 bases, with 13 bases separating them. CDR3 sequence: CASSPKGGEPQHF. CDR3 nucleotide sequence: TGTGCCAGCAGTCCAAAGGGAGGGGAGCCCCAGCATTTT.

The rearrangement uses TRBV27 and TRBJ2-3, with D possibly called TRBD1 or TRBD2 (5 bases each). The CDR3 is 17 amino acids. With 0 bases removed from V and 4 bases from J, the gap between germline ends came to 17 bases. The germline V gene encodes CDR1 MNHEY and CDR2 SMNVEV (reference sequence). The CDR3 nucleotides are TGTGCCAGCAGTTTATCCGATCCGCGGAGGACACCAGATACGCAGTATTTT. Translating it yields CASSLSDPRRTPDTQYF.

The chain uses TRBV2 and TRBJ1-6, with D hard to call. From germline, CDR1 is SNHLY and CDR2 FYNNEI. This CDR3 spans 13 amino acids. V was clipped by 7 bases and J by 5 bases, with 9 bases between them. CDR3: CASKAENNSPLHF. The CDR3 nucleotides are TGTGCCAGCAAGGCGGAAAATAATTCACCCCTCCACTTT. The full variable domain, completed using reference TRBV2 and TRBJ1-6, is EPEVTQTPSHQVTQMGQEVILRCVPISNHLYFYWYRQILGQKVEFLVSFYNNEISEKSEIFDDQFSVERPDGSNFTLKIRSTKLEDSAMYFCASKAENNSPLHFGNGTRLTVT.

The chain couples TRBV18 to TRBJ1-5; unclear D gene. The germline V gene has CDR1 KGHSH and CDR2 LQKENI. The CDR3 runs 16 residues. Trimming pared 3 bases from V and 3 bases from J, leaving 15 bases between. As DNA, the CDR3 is TGTGCCAGCTCACCTACTCCGGGCCAGGTCAATCAGCCCCAGCATTTT. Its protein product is CASSPTPGQVNQPQHF.

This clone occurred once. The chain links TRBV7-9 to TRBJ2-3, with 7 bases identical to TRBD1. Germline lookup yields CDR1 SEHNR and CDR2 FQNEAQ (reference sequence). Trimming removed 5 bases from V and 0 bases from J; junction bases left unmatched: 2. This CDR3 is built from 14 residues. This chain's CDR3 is CASSDRVSTDTQYF. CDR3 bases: TGTGCCAGCAGCGACAGGGTTAGCACAGATACGCAGTATTTT.

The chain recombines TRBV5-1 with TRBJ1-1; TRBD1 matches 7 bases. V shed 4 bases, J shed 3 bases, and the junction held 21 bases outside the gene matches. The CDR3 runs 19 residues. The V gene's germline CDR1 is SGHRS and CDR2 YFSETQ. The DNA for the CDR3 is TGCGCCAGCAGCAGAAAAACAACAGGGGCCCTCACTCTCCACACTGAAGCTTTCTTT. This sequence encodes CASSRKTTGALTLHTEAFF. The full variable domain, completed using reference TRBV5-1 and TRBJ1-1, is KAGVTQTPRYLIKTRGQQVTLSCSPISGHRSVSWYQQTPGQGLQFLFEYFSETQRNKGNFPGRFSGRQFSNSRSEMNVSTLELGDSALYLCASSRKTTGALTLHTEAFFGQGTRLTVV.

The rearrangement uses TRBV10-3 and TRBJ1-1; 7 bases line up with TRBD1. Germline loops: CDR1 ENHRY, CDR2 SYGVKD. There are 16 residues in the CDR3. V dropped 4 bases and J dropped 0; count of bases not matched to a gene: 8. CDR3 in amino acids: CAISGGQATMNTEAFF. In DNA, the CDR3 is TGTGCCATCAGTGGTGGACAGGCAACCATGAACACTGAAGCTTTCTTT.

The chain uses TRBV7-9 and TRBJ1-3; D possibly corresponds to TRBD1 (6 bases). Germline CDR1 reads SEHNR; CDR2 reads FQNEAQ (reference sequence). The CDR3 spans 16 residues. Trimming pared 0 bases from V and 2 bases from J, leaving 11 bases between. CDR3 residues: CASSLARGTTGNTIYF. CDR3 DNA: TGTGCCAGCAGCTTAGCCCGCGGGACAACTGGAAACACCATATATTTT.

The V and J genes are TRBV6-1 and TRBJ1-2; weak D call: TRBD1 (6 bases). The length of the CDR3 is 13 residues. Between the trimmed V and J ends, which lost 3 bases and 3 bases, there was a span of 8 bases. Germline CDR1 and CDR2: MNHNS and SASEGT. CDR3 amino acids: CASSDRGDYGYTF. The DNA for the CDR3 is TGTGCCAGCAGTGACAGGGGTGACTATGGCTACACCTTC.

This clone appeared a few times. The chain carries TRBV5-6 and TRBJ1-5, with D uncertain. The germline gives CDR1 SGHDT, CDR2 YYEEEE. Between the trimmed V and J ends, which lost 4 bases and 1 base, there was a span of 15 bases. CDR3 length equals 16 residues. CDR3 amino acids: CASSLTHGVSNQPQHF. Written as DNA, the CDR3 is TGTGCCAGCAGCCTGACACACGGGGTGAGCAATCAGCCCCAGCATTTT. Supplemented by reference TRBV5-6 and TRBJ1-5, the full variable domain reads DAGVTQSPTHLIKTRGQQVTLRCSPKSGHDTVSWYQQALGQGPQFIFQYYEEEERQRGNFPDRFSGHQFPNYSSELNVNALLLGDSALYLCASSLTHGVSNQPQHFGDGTRLSIL.

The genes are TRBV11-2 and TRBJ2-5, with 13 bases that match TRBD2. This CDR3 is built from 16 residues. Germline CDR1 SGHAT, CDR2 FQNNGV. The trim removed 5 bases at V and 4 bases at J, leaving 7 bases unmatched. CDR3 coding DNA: TGTGCCAGCAGCCCCCGACTAGCGGGAGGTCGAGAGACCCAGTACTTC. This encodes CASSPRLAGGRETQYF.